This T cell receptor (beta chain) originates from a study of blood T cell repertoires in COVID-19. Study summary: The study drew acute and convalescent COVID-19 samples from the United States, Italy and Spain.

Germline assignment: CDR1 SGHRS and CDR2 YFSETQ. The length of the CDR3 is 16 residues. The ends lost 0 bases at V and 5 bases at J; junction bases unmatched: 5. TCRdb's table, derived via immunoSEQ multiplex PCR, lists solely in-frame clones and lacks some. The table has 75,000 to 95,000 clones, about four fifths seen once. The TCR sequence derives from a woman between 35 and 50 years old with active or convalescent COVID-19. Specimen: peripheral blood. The chain combines TRBV5-1 with TRBJ1-6; TRBD1 agrees at 7 bases. Written as DNA, the CDR3 is TGCGCCAGCAGCTTGGAGGGACAGCACAATAATTCACCCCTCCACTTT. Amino acid sequence: CASSLEGQHNNSPLHF.